These 26 T cell receptor beta chains came from one sample sequenced in a study of early T cells in non-severe SARS-CoV-2 infection. MiXCR, applied by TCRdb to the 5' RACE reads, yields one record per CDR3 protein. The sample lists 100,000 to 120,000 distinct CDR3 sequences, roughly 12% occurring once. This specimen consisted of whole blood, obtained at baseline. Receptors were obtained from an adult who was a healthcare worker with PCR-confirmed SARS-CoV-2 infection or an uninfected control (not recorded which).

The chain joins TRBV18 to TRBJ2-1; D unclear. Deletions cut 3 bases from V and 0 bases from J, with 12 bases between. This CDR3 has 16 residues. Germline V gene lookup returns CDR1 KGHSH and CDR2 LQKENI. CDR3 in amino acids: CASSPSFGSSYNEQFF. CDR3 bases: TGTGCCAGCTCACCCTCCTTCGGTAGCTCCTACAATGAGCAGTTCTTC.

There are many counts of this clonotype. This sequence joins TRBV5-6 and TRBJ2-5; D uncertain. With 3 bases removed from V and 5 bases from J, the gap between germline ends came to 11 bases. Germline CDR1 is SGHDT and CDR2 is YYEEEE. CDR3 length: 13 amino acids. This CDR3 is CASSYSSEETQYF. CDR3 nucleotides: TGTGCCAGCAGCTACTCCTCCGAGGAGACCCAGTACTTC. Full variable domain (missing parts from reference TRBV5-6 and TRBJ2-5): DAGVTQSPTHLIKTRGQQVTLRCSPKSGHDTVSWYQQALGQGPQFIFQYYEEEERQRGNFPDRFSGHQFPNYSSELNVNALLLGDSALYLCASSYSSEETQYFGPGTRLLVL.

There are a few counts of this clonotype. The chain employs TRBV7-2 and TRBJ2-2, with unresolved D. Trimming stripped 5 bases from V and 6 bases from J, with 13 bases between. CDR1 and CDR2 from the germline V gene are SGHTA and FQGNSA. The CDR3 contains 14 residues. CDR3 nucleotides: TGTGCCAGCAGCCCAAGTAATTTCGCCGGGGAGCTGTTTTTT. Amino acids: CASSPSNFAGELFF.

This clonotype came up many times. The V gene is TRBV28, the J gene TRBJ1-1; D not certain. CDR3 length: 11 amino acids. Germline V gene data show CDR1 as MDHEN and CDR2 as SYDVKM. Trimming removed 7 bases at V and 1 base at J, with 4 bases between. CDR3 loop: CASTGNTEAFF. In nucleotides, the CDR3 is TGTGCCAGCACGGGGAACACTGAAGCTTTCTTT.

The V call is TRBV14, the J call TRBJ1-6; TRBD1 aligns across 11 bases. J gave up 10 bases and V 0 bases, and 5 bases lay outside the gene matches. The CDR3 sequence is 16 residues long. Germline CDR1 SGHDN, CDR2 FVKESK. The CDR3 is CASSQDWTGGRSPLHF. DNA of the CDR3: TGTGCCAGCAGCCAAGACTGGACAGGGGGCCGGTCACCCCTCCACTTT.

V and J are TRBV30 and TRBJ1-1; D might be TRBD1 (6 bases). Trimming took off 6 bases at V and 4 bases at J, with 15 bases between the two ends. The CDR3 consists of 13 residues. Per germline, CDR1 GTSNPN and CDR2 SVGIG (reference sequence). The chain's CDR3 is CACVGKGGTEAFF. CDR3 coding DNA: TGTGCCTGCGTGGGGAAGGGGGGCACTGAAGCTTTCTTT. The variable domain in full, completed from reference TRBV30 and TRBJ1-1, reads SQTIHQWPATLVQPVGSPLSLECTVEGTSNPNLYWYRQAAGRGLQLLFYSVGIGQISSEVPQNLSASRPQDRQFILSSKKLLLSDSGFYLCACVGKGGTEAFFGQGTRLTVV.

Only a few counts were recorded for this clonotype. The rearrangement links TRBV20-1 to TRBJ2-3; 9 nucleotides match TRBD2. This CDR3 has 17 amino acids. Germline values: CDR1 DFQATT, CDR2 SNEGSKA (reference sequence). The junction had 7 bases not matched to a gene; V was cut back by 0 bases and J by 0 bases. The CDR3 region is CSARDAGLAGSTDTQYF. Here the CDR3 DNA reads TGCAGTGCTAGAGATGCCGGCCTAGCGGGGAGCACAGATACGCAGTATTTT.

J is TRBJ2-2 and V is TRBV7-2; the D is unclear. Trimming took 3 bases from V and 10 from J, leaving 18 bases between them. Germline CDR1 is SGHTA and CDR2 is FQGNSA. The CDR3 covers 15 residues. Here the CDR3 reads CASSFAEDGRQELFF. The CDR3 coding sequence is TGTGCCAGCAGCTTTGCCGAGGACGGCCGTCAGGAGCTGTTTTTT. The full variable domain, completed using reference TRBV7-2 and TRBJ2-2, is GAGVSQSPSNKVTEKGKDVELRCDPISGHTALYWYRQSLGQGLEFLIYFQGNSAPDKSGLPSDRFSAERTGGSVSTLTIQRTQQEDSAVYLCASSFAEDGRQELFFGEGSRLTVL.

The J gene is TRBJ2-7, the V gene TRBV10-1, with D possibly being TRBD1 or TRBD2 (5 bases each). Per germline, CDR1 WNHNN and CDR2 SYGVQD (reference sequence). Trimming shortened V by 3 bases and J by 3 bases, and 12 bases separated the two germline ends. The CDR3 is made up of 14 amino acids. CDR3 residues: CASSDGGASYEQYF. The CDR3 nucleotides are TGCGCCAGCAGTGATGGGGGAGCAAGCTACGAGCAGTACTTC.

This clonotype was counted a few times. V and J are TRBV7-9 and TRBJ2-5; TRBD2 aligns across 9 bases. V dropped 3 bases and J dropped 5; count of bases not matched to a gene: 4. The CDR3 has 14 amino acids. Germline values: CDR1 SEHNR, CDR2 FQNEAQ (reference sequence). CDR3 sequence: CASSFGLAKETQYF. In DNA, the CDR3 is TGTGCCAGCAGCTTCGGACTAGCGAAGGAGACCCAGTACTTC.

This clonotype was detected ten times or more. The chain has TRBV6-6 and TRBJ1-1; D uncertain. Germline V gene data show CDR1 as MNHNY and CDR2 as SVGAGI (reference sequence). V was shortened by 5 bases and J by 1 base, with 8 bases between the two germline ends. CDR3 length: 13 residues. Here the CDR3 reads CASSLVKNTEAFF. The CDR3 DNA reads TGTGCCAGCAGTCTGGTTAAGAACACTGAAGCTTTCTTT.

In its sample, this clonotype was seen a few times. The chain couples TRBV7-3 to TRBJ2-3, with D possibly being TRBD2 (6 bases). CDR3 length equals 17 residues. Germline CDR1 is SGHTA and CDR2 is FQGTGA. Trimming left V 6 bases short and J 6 bases short, with 25 bases between. DNA of the CDR3: TGTGCCAGCAGTTCCCAGCCGGGACTGGGGACCCACGATACGCAGTATTTT. It translates to CASSSQPGLGTHDTQYF.

This clonotype was seen only a few times. The rearrangement uses TRBV7-2 and TRBJ2-7, with D perhaps TRBD1 or TRBD2 (5 bases each). Germline-derived CDR1 and CDR2 are SGHTA and FQGNSA. Between the trimmed V and J ends, which lost 5 bases and 2 bases, there was a span of 13 bases. CDR3 size: 14 residues. The CDR3 DNA follows: TGTGCCAGCAGCCCCTCTGGGGGTACCTACGAGCAGTACTTC. It specifies CASSPSGGTYEQYF.

This clonotype was observed a handful of times. CDR3 sequence (DNA): TGTGCCAGCAGTGGGGCGCGCGAAAAACTGTTTTTT. It translates to CASSGAREKLFF. The chain is built from TRBV2 and TRBJ1-4; D unclear. The germline V gene encodes CDR1 SNHLY and CDR2 FYNNEI. The CDR3 spans 12 residues. V was cut by 4 bases and J by 8 bases, with 8 bases left in between.

This clonotype was observed a handful of times. This rearrangement joins TRBV5-1 to TRBJ2-3; 7 bases align to TRBD1. The trim removed 1 base at V and 0 bases at J, leaving 8 bases unmatched. The CDR3 contains 17 residues. CDR1 and CDR2 (germline): SGHRS, YFSETQ. The CDR3 reads CASSLRFDRASTDTQYF. CDR3 in DNA: TGCGCCAGCAGCTTGAGATTCGACAGGGCAAGCACAGATACGCAGTATTTT.

This chain joins TRBV25-1 and TRBJ2-3; 9 positions agree with TRBD2. The V and J ends lost 5 bases and 8 bases, in that order; junction bases with no gene match: 11. Looked up from germline, CDR1 is MGHDK and CDR2 is SYGVNS. CDR3 length equals 15 residues. The CDR3 coding sequence is TGTGCCAGCAGTCTATCGGGCGGGGGGGCCGGTACGCAGTATTTT. It codes for CASSLSGGGAGTQYF.

This chain uses TRBV7-9 with TRBJ2-7; 7 positions agree with TRBD1. The CDR3 length is 17 residues. Germline V lookup: CDR1 SEHNR, CDR2 FQNEAQ (reference sequence). Trimming removed 3 bases from V and 0 bases from J; junction bases left unmatched: 11. The CDR3 nucleotides read TGTGCCAGCAGCTTCCCCCCGGGACAGCAAAACTCCTACGAGCAGTACTTC. It codes for CASSFPPGQQNSYEQYF.

In this sample, this clonotype turned up a few times. The CDR3 here is CASSLLGGKAGELFF. CDR3 coding DNA: TGTGCCAGCAGTCTCCTAGGGGGGAAGGCCGGGGAGCTGTTTTTT. The chain couples TRBV28 to TRBJ2-2, with D tentatively TRBD1 or TRBD2 (6 bases each). V was trimmed by 5 bases and J by 6 bases, leaving 16 bases between them. CDR3 length: 15 amino acids. Germline V gives CDR1 MDHEN, CDR2 SYDVKM.

The chain uses TRBV15 and TRBJ2-1; D not resolved. Trimming cost V 3 bases and J 5 bases, with 20 bases left between them. CDR1 LNHNV and CDR2 YYDKDF come from the germline V gene (reference sequence). The CDR3 has 17 residues. CDR3 loop: CATSRGFTPLAHNEQFF. The CDR3 DNA is TGTGCCACCAGCAGGGGCTTTACCCCTCTGGCCCACAATGAGCAGTTCTTC.

There are many counts of this clonotype. The rearrangement joins TRBV18 to TRBJ1-2; 7 bases are shared with TRBD1. Germline trimming cut 0 bases from V and 3 bases from J; bases unmatched to any gene: 7. Per germline, CDR1 KGHSH and CDR2 LQKENI. The CDR3 is made up of 16 amino acids. The CDR3 loop reads CASSPPGTGVYYGYTF. CDR3 nucleotides: TGTGCCAGCTCACCACCGGGAACAGGGGTTTACTATGGCTACACCTTC.

This clonotype has only a few counts. The chain links TRBV15 to TRBJ2-5; D may be TRBD2 (5 bases). This CDR3 is 15 amino acids long. Germline V gene sequence: CDR1 LNHNV, CDR2 YYDKDF (reference sequence). V dropped 1 base and J dropped 2 bases, with 11 bases sitting between them. Here the CDR3 DNA reads TGTGCCACCAGCAGAGGAGGAGGATGGCAAGAGACCCAGTACTTC. Protein: CATSRGGGWQETQYF.

This clonotype has at least ten counts. The J gene is TRBJ1-5, the V gene TRBV19, with D unresolved. Trimming took 7 bases from V and 0 from J, leaving 10 bases between them. Per the germline V gene, CDR1 is LNHDA and CDR2 is SQIVND (reference sequence). There are 14 residues in the CDR3. The CDR3 reads CASIRAGSNQPQHF. As DNA, the CDR3 is TGTGCCAGTATCCGGGCCGGTAGCAATCAGCCCCAGCATTTT.

The gene calls are TRBV20-1 and TRBJ2-1, with 12 bases lining up with TRBD2. V shed 6 bases and J 0 bases; nucleotides not matched to a gene: 6. This CDR3 is 16 amino acids long. Germline CDR1 DFQATT, CDR2 SNEGSKA (reference sequence). CDR3: CSAPRLAGASYNEQFF. The CDR3 DNA reads TGCAGTGCCCCCCGACTAGCGGGGGCCTCCTACAATGAGCAGTTCTTC.

This clonotype turned up a few times. The chain links TRBV6-5 to TRBJ2-7; TRBD2 matches 9 bases. Trimming took 3 bases from V and 1 from J; bases not matched to a gene: 16. This CDR3 is 19 amino acids long. Germline CDR1 reads MNHEY; CDR2 reads SVGAGI. CDR3 sequence: CASSYSSGTSSTLSYEQYF. CDR3 DNA sequence: TGTGCCAGCAGTTATTCCTCCGGGACTAGCTCAACCCTTTCCTACGAGCAGTACTTC.

The chain is built from TRBV5-1 and TRBJ2-7; 9 bases agree with TRBD1. V trimming: 2 bases; J trimming: 7 bases; junction bases outside the gene matches: 13. This CDR3 is built from 16 residues. CDR1 is SGHRS, CDR2 YFSETQ, per germline. CDR3 region: CASSLTGGNPLGEQYF. CDR3 nucleotides: TGCGCCAGCAGCTTAACAGGGGGCAACCCTTTAGGGGAGCAGTACTTC.

The V gene is TRBV2, the J gene TRBJ2-7; no clear D gene. The germline CDR1 and CDR2 sequences are SNHLY and FYNNEI. The CDR3 length is 14 residues. V was shortened by 4 bases and J by 5 bases, with 15 bases between the two germline ends. The CDR3 loop reads CASSVRGPPDEQYF. The CDR3 nucleotides read TGTGCCAGCAGTGTGCGAGGCCCACCCGACGAGCAGTACTTC.